This T cell receptor (beta chain) was profiled in a study of cytomegalovirus exposure and HLA in healthy donors (TCRdb year 2017). About the investigation overall: An earlier analysis of approximately 640 of the donors reported approximately 300 Gb of sequence data and about 100 million unique TCR beta sequences from around 200 million T cells. An early release that covered about 640 HLA-typed donors contained around 330 gigabases of sequencing data and 85 million to 100 million unique TCR sequences. The genetic ancestry cluster associated with self-reported Caucasian donors included roughly 84% of the 300 to 400 genotyped donors. The study aimed to test whether cataloging public T cell receptors could reveal signatures of past pathogen exposure. The study used immunosequencing to profile the T cell repertoires of approximately 630 subjects and linked those repertoires to cytomegalovirus serostatus. In addition to the first cohort of hundreds of subjects, a separate validation cohort of 130 or so different subjects was used. To predict cytomegalovirus infection status, the study combined high-throughput TCR immunosequencing, statistical association of individual TCRs with disease status, and machine learning. To study patterns of TCR occurrence, a later analysis re-analyzed previously published TCR beta repertoires from more than 550 donors and added high-resolution HLA genotyping. The later analysis used no new phenotypic data to find candidate immune exposures, relying instead on TCR beta sequences and their occurrence across donors. In an earlier analysis of 550 to 700 of the donors, high-throughput TCR beta sequencing was used to judge whether each TCR beta V gene segment behaved as functional or pseudogenic. Donor age, sex, ethnicity and CMV serostatus were collected together with the repertoire data. A later genetic analysis used genome-wide SNP genotypes for about 55% of the 666 donors, treating that subset as a discovery cohort. All discovery cohort repertoires had been generated on a single sequencing platform. HLA typing covered class I and class II loci at four-digit resolution. The number of donors typed differed by locus, with roughly 620-640 for A, B, C, DRB1 and DQB1, roughly 550 for DQA1, over 600 for DPA1, and some 470 for DPB1. Because of strong linkage in the cohort, a handful of DR-DQ haplotypes were treated as single units for association and clustering. Across 398 genotyped donors of the cohort, an average of approximately 240,000 unique TCR beta nucleotide sequences per donor were sequenced, and roughly a sixth of those sequences were non-productive. What the research found in general, with its limitations: The only immune exposure information available for the cohort was CMV serostatus. According to a later analysis, parvovirus B19, influenza, CMV and Epstein-Barr virus appeared linked to several top co-occurrence clusters. The earlier analysis of about 600 of the donors excluded 15 to 20 rarely observed V segments, including chromosome 9 orphons, because counts were too low. Because HLA typing was unavailable for some donors at each locus, only the typed subset was used in association tests. The study gave a list of 150 to 200 TCR beta chains associated with cytomegalovirus. Sequencing depth was assumed to be roughly uniform across donors in the presence/absence analyses, though that assumption may not hold. In both the original and validation cohorts, the classifier was reported to diagnose cytomegalovirus status with high specificity and sensitivity. The sequencing pipeline was judged likely to have produced a cluster of highly shared sequence variants as a technical artifact. The 87-base-pair reads could not distinguish some IMGT-functional V segments, including TRBV6-2 and TRBV6-3, so those segments were excluded. In a later analysis, the rate of TCR association differed among HLA loci, with DRB1 alleles having the most associated TCRs and HLA-C alleles having the fewest. Across donors, most TCR sequences were observed very rarely, whereas some public TCRs were present in many individuals. Broadly in line with IMGT annotations, most TCR beta V segments showed up in productive rearrangements about 90% or about 30% of the time in an earlier analysis of approximately 640 of the donors. A later genetic analysis reported fewer N-insertions in productive TCRs among donors in an Asian-associated ancestry cluster than the roughly 700-donor mean. When HLA alleles, especially DR and DQ, strongly co-occurred, attributing TCR associations to individual alleles was difficult. Linkage disequilibrium might explain the correlated functional status among segregating V segments, but an unknown experimental factor could not be excluded. A further reported finding was that TCR beta sequences accurately predicted the HLA-A and HLA-B alleles for most subjects in the first cohort. At a false discovery rate of 0.05, a later analysis linked approximately 18,000 TCR beta sequences to specific HLA alleles. It was suggested by the authors that the approach could potentially be generalized to other disease states and immunological phenotypes. In this cohort, only TCR beta chains were sequenced, and detectable features were limited by the absence of alpha or paired-chain data. A few of the identified cytomegalovirus-associated TCR beta chains were confirmed in vitro to be specific for cytomegalovirus antigens. According to a later analysis, most CMV-associated TCR beta chains appeared to be HLA-restricted, and the HLA associations seemed to be driven largely by CMV exposure. A later genetic analysis associated a missense DCLRE1C variant with V-gene and J-gene trimming of TCR beta chains, and an independent cohort replicated the association. In a later analysis, HLA-associated TCR beta chains showed more clonal expansion and lower generation probabilities than non-associated chains that were equally common.

The library was obtained by the immunoSEQ multiplex PCR assay. A mixture of 60 forward primers for TCR Vbeta segments and 13 reverse primers for TCR Jbeta segments was used in the multiplex PCR. A multiplex PCR assay on genomic DNA amplified the CDR3 region of rearranged TCR beta genes. The Illumina HiSeq System was used to sequence the amplified TCR beta libraries as 87-base-pair reads. Regarding the original processing steps: Across the roughly 600 repertoires, a later analysis counted some 81 million unique TCR beta chains, roughly 11 million of which were shared by at least two donors. To remove PCR and sequencing errors, raw reads were error-corrected and collapsed into unique sequences using a nearest-neighbor algorithm that merged closely related sequences. To assign V, D and J gene segments, CDR3 sequences were aligned to IMGT reference sequences. For a sequence to be retained, at least a six-nucleotide match to both a V gene segment and a J gene segment was required. Rearrangements were called productive when the CDR3 lacked stop codons and stayed in frame with V and J; all others were non-productive. CDR3 was defined according to IMGT convention as the region running from the second conserved V-encoded cysteine to the conserved J-encoded phenylalanine. The earlier analysis of some 550 of the donors excluded any sequence lacking an unambiguous match to a single V gene segment. In an earlier analysis of a few hundred of the donors, a V segment was called functional when productive rearrangements were above 56.7%, and segregating when the standard deviation between donors exceeded 5%. A statistical classification framework was built to diagnose cytomegalovirus status from the catalog of TCR beta chain sequences. In a later analysis, TCR nucleotide sequences were compared against IMGT/GENE-DB human TR gene sequences so that V and J genes could be assigned. The TCRdist pipeline was used in a later analysis to assign CDR3 sequences and most-parsimonious VDJ recombination scenarios. In a later analysis, each TCR beta chain was defined by its CDR3 amino acid sequence together with its V-gene family, and reads without a unique V-gene family were excluded. In a later analysis, 450 to 600 highly shared, low-generation-probability nucleotide sequences were removed to address suspected cross-contamination and a sequencing artifact. For each public chain, a later analysis derived a clonal expansion index from normalized ranks of inferred template counts within each repertoire. In a later analysis, generation probabilities were computed using a VDJ recombination model fitted to out-of-frame rearrangements, and the results were checked against IGoR. A later analysis scored TCR-TCR, TCR-HLA and TCR-CMV co-occurrence with hypergeometric tests, applying a repertoire-size bias correction to TCR pairs. A later analysis estimated false discovery rates by permuting HLA or CMV assignments 20 times. In a later analysis, co-occurring TCRs were grouped with DBSCAN, and TCRdist sequence similarity was added when clustering was performed within HLA-allele-positive subsets. Repertoires with fewer than 30,000 or more than 120,000 public chains were left out of co-occurrence clustering, as were several repertoires with anomalous nucleotide sharing. The table was pulled from immuneACCESS by TCRdb, which kept in-frame rearrangements only. Such tables lose some clones; where checked, under half of the loss comes from unresolved V genes, and the rest has no known cause. From that table come the V and J calls and clone size; the DNA was used to work out D and trimming. The sample records roughly 170,000 clones, around 80% of which are singletons. The ten largest make up 13% of the sample.

From the germline V gene (reference sequence), CDR1 is WNHNN and CDR2 is SYGVQD. The CDR3 runs 10 amino acids, cysteine and phenylalanine included. The DNA shown is the 30-base CDR3, in frame from base 1. The V end loses 6 bases and the J end loses 4 bases, and a stretch of 4 bases separates them. The cohort comprised around 690 healthy bone marrow donors. All cohort members were sampled while nominally healthy, although unrecorded immune exposures were likely present. The donor tested CMV seropositive, placing the donor among the approximately 310 seropositive members of the cohort. A peripheral blood sample was provided by each donor, and peripheral blood mononuclear cells were used for TCR beta sequencing. The Qiagen DNeasy Blood Extraction Kit was used to extract genomic DNA from the blood cell samples. As to this clone: Which antigen it targets is not known. No base quality values were provided; no much bigger clone lies one nucleotide off.

Sequenced: PBMCs. The TCR sequence derives from a woman aged 50 to 60 in good health and CMV-seropositive. Here the chain combines TRBV10-1 and TRBJ2-7; too little of a D gene remains to name it. At the DNA level, the sequence is TGCGCCAGCAGGAGATACGAGCAGTACTTC. It translates as CASRRYEQYF.